This TCR beta chain was observed in a study of blood T cell repertoires in COVID-19. Clones were sequenced by immunoSEQ multiplex PCR, and TCRdb holds only the in-frame ones, with some missing. The sample contains about 240,000 clones, approximately 86% of which appear only once. The sample comprised PBMCs or T cells enriched from blood (not recorded which). This clonotype was sampled from a middle-aged woman with acute COVID-19.

The CDR3 DNA sequence: TGCGCCAGTCAGGGGCAGACGAACACCGGGGAGCTGTTTTTT. The encoded protein is CASQGQTNTGELFF. This chain uses TRBV5-1 with TRBJ2-2, with a tentative D call TRBD1 (6 bases). The germline V gene encodes CDR1 SGHRS and CDR2 YFSETQ. The CDR3 is 14 residues long. Deletions cut 8 bases from V and 0 bases from J, with 11 bases between.